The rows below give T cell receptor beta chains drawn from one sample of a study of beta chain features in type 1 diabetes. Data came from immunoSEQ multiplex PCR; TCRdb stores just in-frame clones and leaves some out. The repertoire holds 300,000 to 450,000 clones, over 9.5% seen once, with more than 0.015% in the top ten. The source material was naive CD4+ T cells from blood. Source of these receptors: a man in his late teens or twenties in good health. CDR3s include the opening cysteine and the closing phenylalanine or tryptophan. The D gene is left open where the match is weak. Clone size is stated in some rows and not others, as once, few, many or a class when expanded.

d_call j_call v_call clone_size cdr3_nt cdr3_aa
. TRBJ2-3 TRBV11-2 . TGTGCCAGCAGCTTTCAGGGGGGAGATACGCAGTATTTT CASSFQGGDTQYF
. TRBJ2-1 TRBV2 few TGTGCCAGCAGGAGTGGCGGGGTAGGGGATGAGCAGTTCTTC CASRSGGVGDEQFF
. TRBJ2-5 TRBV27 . TGTGCCAGCAGTTTATGGAGAGGCGAGACCCAGTACTTC CASSLWRGETQYF
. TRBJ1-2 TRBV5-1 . TGCGCCAGCAGCCCGGACAGCCTTAACTATGGCTACACCTTC CASSPDSLNYGYTF
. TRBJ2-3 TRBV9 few TGTGCCAGCAGCGTACCCTCGGCGGGCAGCACAGATACGCAGTATTTT CASSVPSAGSTDTQYF
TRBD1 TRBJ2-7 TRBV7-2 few TGTGCCAGCAGCTTAGGGTGGGACAGCTTCTACGAGCAGTACTTC CASSLGWDSFYEQYF
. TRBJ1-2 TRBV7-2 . TGTGCCAGCAGCTCAGCGGGAGGATGGGGCTACACCTTC CASSSAGGWGYTF
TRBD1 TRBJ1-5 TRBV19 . TGTGCCAGTGGAGAAGCAGGGGGGTATCAGCCCCAGCATTTT CASGEAGGYQPQHF
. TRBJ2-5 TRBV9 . TGTGCCAGCAGCCCGGGCCTCAGGGGCCGGGGAGAGACCCAGTACTTC CASSPGLRGRGETQYF
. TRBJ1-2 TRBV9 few TGTGCCAGCAACAGAGAGGGGGAAAGGGGCTACACCTTC CASNREGERGYTF
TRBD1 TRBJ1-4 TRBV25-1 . TGTGCCAGCAGTGAAGGCTCGGACAGGGGAAAACTGTTTTTT CASSEGSDRGKLFF
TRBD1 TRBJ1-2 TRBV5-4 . TGTGCCAGCAGCTTGGCAGGGGGGAACTATGGCTACACCTTC CASSLAGGNYGYTF
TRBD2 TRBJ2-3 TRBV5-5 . TGTGCCAGCAGCTTTCTAGCGGGTGGCACAGATACGCAGTATTTT CASSFLAGGTDTQYF
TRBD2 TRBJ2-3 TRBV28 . TGTGCCAGCAGTCTCCCCATAGCGGGGTACACAGATACGCAGTATTTT CASSLPIAGYTDTQYF
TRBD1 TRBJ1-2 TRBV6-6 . TGTGCCAGCAGACCGACAGGGGGGGGCTATGGCTACACCTTC CASRPTGGGYGYTF
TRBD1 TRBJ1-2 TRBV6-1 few TGTGCCAGCAGTGAGGAAGGGGGCTTCGGTGGCTACACCTTC CASSEEGGFGGYTF
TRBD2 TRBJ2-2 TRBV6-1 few TGTGCCAGCGGGGGAGGGGTCGAGACCGGGGAGCTGTTTTTT CASGGGVETGELFF